The 25 T cell receptor beta chains presented below share a single source sample, sequenced in a study of neurological immune-mediated disorders. MiXCR, run by TCRdb on the 5' RACE reads, gives a single entry per CDR3 protein. The table has 84,000 or so distinct CDR3 sequences, over 9% seen once. Sequenced input: PBMCs. The receptors come from a man aged 35 to 55 in good health.

This clonotype appeared a few times. The rearrangement links TRBV3-1 to TRBJ1-2, with 9 bases matching TRBD1. The V segment lost 4 bases and the J segment 0 bases; nucleotides outside the gene matches: 9. Germline values: CDR1 LGHDT, CDR2 YNNKEL (reference sequence). The CDR3 extends over 17 amino acids. The CDR3 bases are TGTGCCAGCAGCCCCCCCCTGGGGACAGGGACTAACTATGGCTACACCTTC. Translation: CASSPPLGTGTNYGYTF.

Many counts were recorded for this clonotype. The rearrangement uses TRBV12-3 or TRBV12-4 and TRBJ2-3; no firm D call. V lost 3 bases to trimming and J lost 1 base, with 8 bases between them. CDR3 size: 14 residues. The CDR3: CASSFLVRTDTQYF. CDR3 in DNA: TGTGCCAGCAGTTTTTTGGTGCGCACAGATACGCAGTATTTT.

This clonotype was seen ten or more times. This sequence joins TRBV5-4 and TRBJ1-3, with D uncertain. Per the germline V gene, CDR1 is SGHNT and CDR2 is YYREEE (reference sequence). The length of the CDR3 is 15 residues. Deletions cut 2 bases from V and 0 bases from J, with 9 bases between. CDR3 loop: CASSFGPASGNTIYF. The CDR3 DNA reads TGTGCCAGCAGCTTCGGTCCGGCCTCTGGAAACACCATATATTTT.

V usage is TRBV5-1 and J usage is TRBJ1-1; maybe TRBD1 (6 bases). The germline gives CDR1 SGHRS, CDR2 YFSETQ. Trimming shortened V by 6 bases and J by 7 bases, and 19 bases separated the two germline ends. CDR3 length equals 14 residues. CDR3 nucleotides: TGCGCCAGCACTACAGGGTTCGGCGTAGGTGAAGCTTTCTTT. This codes for CASTTGFGVGEAFF.

The chain is built from TRBV2 and TRBJ2-1, with D perhaps TRBD1 (6 bases). Trimming cost V 0 bases and J 14 bases, with 17 bases left between them. Germline V gives CDR1 SNHLY, CDR2 FYNNEI. The CDR3 contains 14 residues. The CDR3 DNA is TGTGCCAGCAGTGAAGCGAGGGACATAACAGAGAAGTTCTTC. This sequence encodes CASSEARDITEKFF.

This clonotype was seen repeatedly, ten times or more. The chain combines TRBV27 with TRBJ2-7, with D possibly matching TRBD1 (6 bases). This CDR3 is built from 12 residues. V was clipped by 11 bases and J by 4 bases, with 15 bases between them. Germline assignment: CDR1 MNHEY and CDR2 SMNVEV (reference sequence). Here the CDR3 DNA reads TGTGCCGGAAGTCTACAGGGTTACGAGCAGTACTTC. This sequence encodes CAGSLQGYEQYF.

This clonotype was observed at least ten times. The chain recombines TRBV20-1 with TRBJ2-7; TRBD1 matches at 8 bases. The CDR3 is made up of 14 amino acids. V gave up 3 bases and J gave up 0 bases; unmatched junction bases: 4. Germline loops: CDR1 DFQATT, CDR2 SNEGSKA (reference sequence). CDR3 DNA sequence: TGCAGTGCTAGCTCGGGGACAGGCTCCTACGAGCAGTACTTC. Its protein is CSASSGTGSYEQYF.

This clonotype was picked up many times. V and J are TRBV7-9 and TRBJ2-1; maybe TRBD2 (6 bases). CDR1 and CDR2 from the germline V gene are SEHNR and FQNEAQ (reference sequence). Trimming removed 3 bases from V and 6 bases from J, with 15 bases in between. CDR3 size: 15 residues. The CDR3 sequence is CASSFSGVSSNEQFF. In DNA, the CDR3 is TGTGCCAGCAGCTTTTCGGGGGTATCAAGCAATGAGCAGTTCTTC.

This clonotype was detected many times. The CDR3, as DNA: TGTGCCAGCAGTGCAAATTCAGGGTTTGAAGCTTTCTTT. Amino acid sequence: CASSANSGFEAFF. V is TRBV6-5 and J is TRBJ1-1, with D perhaps matching TRBD1 (5 bases). This CDR3 contains 13 residues. Germline V gene data show CDR1 as MNHEY and CDR2 as SVGAGI. Trimming pared 5 bases from V and 7 bases from J, leaving 14 bases between.

CDR3 nucleotide sequence: TGCAGTGCTAGATCCCTCGCAGATAATGAAAAACTGTTTTTT. This gives the protein CSARSLADNEKLFF. The chain combines TRBV20-1 with TRBJ1-4; D uncertain. Germline-derived CDR1 and CDR2 are DFQATT and SNEGSKA (reference sequence). Trimming took 2 bases from V and 4 from J, leaving 11 bases between them. There are 14 residues in the CDR3.

There are many counts of this clonotype. The rearrangement uses TRBV6-4 and TRBJ2-2; no definite D call. Trimming pared 6 bases from V and 6 bases from J, leaving 17 bases between. The CDR3 sequence is 15 residues long. CDR1 and CDR2 from the germline V gene are MRHNA and SNTAGT. The CDR3 loop reads CASSPTGLKAGELFF. CDR3 in DNA: TGTGCCAGCAGCCCGACGGGTCTTAAGGCCGGGGAGCTGTTTTTT.

This clonotype was observed many times. J is TRBJ2-6 and V is TRBV20-1; D is unclear. The V end was cut by 3 bases, the J end by 4 bases, with 19 bases between. The CDR3 totals 17 residues. CDR1 is DFQATT, CDR2 SNEGSKA, per germline (reference sequence). CDR3: CSARLRTGEGGANVLTF. In nucleotides, the CDR3 is TGCAGTGCTAGGTTAAGGACGGGCGAAGGGGGGGCCAACGTCCTGACTTTC.

This clonotype was detected ten times or more. The chain is built from TRBV15 and TRBJ2-1, with TRBD2 matching over 9 bases. Germline-derived CDR1 and CDR2 are LNHNV and YYDKDF (reference sequence). The V segment lost 8 bases and the J segment 0 bases; nucleotides outside the gene matches: 5. The CDR3 runs 15 residues. The CDR3 region has the DNA TGTGCCACCGCGACTAGCGGAAGCTCCTACAATGAGCAGTTCTTC. Encoded protein: CATATSGSSYNEQFF.

The chain carries TRBV12-5 and TRBJ2-3; D not certain. The germline V gene has CDR1 LGHNT and CDR2 FRNRAP. The CDR3 is 12 residues long. V was pared by 6 bases and J by 6 bases, with 10 bases between. The CDR3 sequence: CASGWNSDTQYF. CDR3 nucleotide sequence: TGTGCTAGTGGGTGGAATAGCGATACGCAGTATTTT.

Concerning this clonotype itself: This may be a read error: a much more frequent sequence differs by one nucleotide. This chain connects TRBV15 to TRBJ1-5; D not certain. CDR1 LNHNV and CDR2 YYDKDF come from the germline V gene (reference sequence). CDR3 length equals 15 residues. The CDR3 loop reads CATSRDKGPNQPHHF. The DNA for the CDR3 is TGTGCCACCAGCAGAGATAAAGGCCCCAATCAGCCCCATCATTTT.

This clonotype has ten or more counts. The rearrangement uses TRBV29-1 and TRBJ1-1; 7 bases line up with TRBD1. The CDR3 has 12 residues. J lost 6 bases, V lost 6 bases, and 7 bases had no gene match. CDR1 and CDR2 from the germline V gene are SQVTM and ANQGSEA. The CDR3 spells CSVGQVRAEAFF. CDR3 sequence (DNA): TGCAGCGTCGGACAGGTCAGGGCTGAAGCTTTCTTT.

CDR3 in DNA: TGCAGTGCCCCATGGGAAAGGGGACTAGCGGGATTTGAGCAGTTCTTC. Translating gives CSAPWERGLAGFEQFF. The V gene is TRBV20-1, the J gene TRBJ2-1; 13 bases agree with TRBD2. Germline trimming cut 6 bases from V and 9 bases from J; bases unmatched to any gene: 14. Germline CDR1 DFQATT, CDR2 SNEGSKA (reference sequence). CDR3 length: 16 amino acids.

This clonotype was recorded many times. The chain is built from TRBV12-3 or TRBV12-4 and TRBJ2-6; either TRBD1 or TRBD2 may supply D (6 bases each). The CDR3 has 15 amino acids. Deletions cut 5 bases from V and 4 bases from J, with 12 bases between. The CDR3 region is CASSGLGGGANVLTF. CDR3 sequence (DNA): TGTGCCAGCAGTGGTCTGGGGGGCGGGGCCAACGTCCTGACTTTC.

This clonotype was seen many times. V usage is TRBV6-5 and J usage is TRBJ2-1, with D hard to call. V dropped 8 bases and J dropped 0 bases, with 8 bases sitting between them. Germline CDR1 is MNHEY and CDR2 is SVGAGI. The CDR3 is 13 amino acids. CDR3 bases: TGTGCCAGCTGGGCGAGCTCCTACAATGAGCAGTTCTTC. It encodes CASWASSYNEQFF.

This chain connects TRBV30 to TRBJ2-7; D tentatively reads TRBD1 or TRBD2 (5 bases each). This CDR3 is built from 16 residues. The germline V gene has CDR1 GTSNPN and CDR2 SVGIG (reference sequence). V gave up 8 bases and J gave up 7 bases, with 30 bases separating them. This chain's CDR3 is CAHSPFGAGAYLEQYF. Written as DNA, the CDR3 is TGTGCCCACTCTCCGTTTGGGGCGGGTGCCTATTTAGAGCAGTACTTC.

In this sample, this clonotype turned up many times. The chain combines TRBV3-1 with TRBJ1-4; D not certain. Germline CDR1 LGHDT, CDR2 YNNKEL (reference sequence). V was clipped by 0 bases and J by 11 bases, with 7 bases between them. CDR3 size: 12 residues. DNA for the CDR3: TGTGCCAGCAGCCAAGAAACCGGGAAACTGTTTTTT. Protein: CASSQETGKLFF.

This clonotype occurred a few times. V is TRBV18 and J is TRBJ1-1; 9 bases fit TRBD1. The junction had 8 bases not matched to a gene; V was cut back by 5 bases and J by 1 base. From germline, CDR1 is KGHSH and CDR2 LQKENI. This CDR3 region has 16 residues. Here the CDR3 reads CASSWGQGRGNTEAFF. The CDR3, as DNA: TGTGCCAGCTCATGGGGACAGGGAAGAGGGAACACTGAAGCTTTCTTT.

This clonotype came up many times. This chain uses TRBV25-1 with TRBJ2-3; 7 bases map to TRBD2. In germline, CDR1 is MGHDK, CDR2 SYGVNS. V was pared by 5 bases and J by 6 bases, with 14 bases of the junction left unmatched. This CDR3 spans 16 amino acids. This CDR3 reads CASSPNFGGRADTQYF. The CDR3 DNA reads TGTGCCAGCAGTCCCAATTTCGGCGGGAGAGCGGATACGCAGTATTTT.

This clonotype showed up many times. The chain couples TRBV29-1 to TRBJ2-7; D might be TRBD2 (7 bases). V was trimmed by 4 bases and J by 3 bases, leaving 16 bases between them. The CDR3 has 14 residues. CDR1 and CDR2 (germline): SQVTM, ANQGSEA. CDR3 bases: TGCAGCGTTGGAGGGGGGGGTAAGAACTACGAGCAGTACTTC. Translated: CSVGGGGKNYEQYF.

This clonotype has more than one count but fewer than ten. J is TRBJ2-1 and V is TRBV18; D possibly corresponds to TRBD2 (6 bases). V lost 3 bases and J 4 bases, leaving 13 bases between the germline ends. Germline CDR1 is KGHSH and CDR2 is LQKENI. The CDR3 has 15 residues. The CDR3 reads CASSPAGTPYNEQFF. The CDR3 DNA is TGTGCCAGCTCACCCGCCGGGACTCCTTACAATGAGCAGTTCTTC.